The clone carrying this T cell receptor beta chain was counted only a few times. The target antigen is unknown. This entry comes from a study of T cells after yellow fever vaccination. The CDR3 totals 16 residues. The V gene's germline CDR1 is SEHNR and CDR2 FQNEAQ (reference sequence). The ends lost 5 bases at V and 2 bases at J; junction bases unmatched: 6. Each CDR3 protein is one row after TCRdb ran MiXCR on the 5' RACE reads. The repertoire holds a few hundred thousand distinct CDR3 sequences, with 7.5% to 9% as singletons. Study results and limitations: The study noted that FACS-sorted repertoires could contain abundant clonotypes contaminating from the bulk population. Clones from primary vaccination mostly reappeared after the booster (around 96% CD4, approximately 86% CD8).

The receptor comes from a young man who received the YFV17D yellow fever vaccine. The gene calls are TRBV7-9 and TRBJ2-1, with TRBD2 matching 10 bases. The sequencing used PBMCs, collected on the day of the first yellow fever vaccination. The CDR3 sequence is CASSPLAGETYNEQFF. The CDR3 bases are TGTGCCAGCAGCCCTCTAGCGGGGGAAACCTACAATGAGCAGTTCTTC.